The 22 T cell receptor beta chains below all came from one sample that was sequenced in a study of CD8 T cells in Susac syndrome. Random hexamers served to reverse transcribe roughly 0.45 to 1 ug RNA. In TCRdb, the immunoSEQ multiplex PCR reads were re-called with MiXCR into one record per CDR3 protein. The sample lists about 69,000 distinct CDR3 sequences, roughly 90% seen once, with about 0.47% in the top ten. Input material: CD8+ T cells from PBMCs. Every receptor here comes from a human donor with multiple sclerosis.

This sequence joins TRBV6-5 and TRBJ1-1, with 7 bases that match TRBD1. V lost 5 bases to trimming and J lost 3 bases; unmatched junction nucleotides: 6. This CDR3 has 14 residues. Germline CDR1 is MNHEY and CDR2 is SVGAGI. CDR3: CASSLDRWDTEAFF. CDR3 DNA sequence: TGTGCCAGCAGTCTGGACAGGTGGGACACTGAAGCTTTCTTT.

This clonotype has a single count. The chain couples TRBV12-3 or TRBV12-4 to TRBJ2-7, with 10 bases matching TRBD1. V dropped 4 bases and J dropped 3; count of bases not matched to a gene: 6. The CDR3 extends over 15 amino acids. The CDR3 coding sequence is TGTGCCAGCAGTTCCGGGACAGGGGTAAGCTACGAGCAGTACTTC. Translated, it gives CASSSGTGVSYEQYF.

The chain has TRBV7-9 and TRBJ2-2; 7 bases agree with TRBD1. J was trimmed by 0 bases and V by 3 bases; bases with no gene match: 4. The V gene's germline CDR1 is SEHNR and CDR2 FQNEAQ (reference sequence). This CDR3 region has 16 residues. The CDR3 loop is CASSFQTGTNTGELFF. DNA for the CDR3: TGTGCCAGCAGCTTCCAGACAGGGACGAACACCGGGGAGCTGTTTTTT.

The chain uses TRBV21-1 and TRBJ1-5. TRBV21-1 is a known pseudogene. This CDR3 has 16 residues. The CDR3 nucleotides read TGTGCCAGCAGCAAAGAGGAGTTGGATAGCAATCAGCCCCAGCATTTT. This codes for CASSKEELDSNQPQHF.

This clonotype was counted only a few times. Here the CDR3 DNA reads TGTGCCAGCCCTGGCGGGAGCGACCGCCGGGGCGAGCAGTACTTC. Its protein is CASPGGSDRRGEQYF. The chain combines TRBV9 with TRBJ2-7, with 7 bases matching TRBD2. The CDR3 loop spans 15 amino acids. Looked up from germline, CDR1 is SGDLS and CDR2 is YYNGEE. The V segment lost 7 bases and the J segment 6 bases; nucleotides outside the gene matches: 16. The full variable domain, completed using reference TRBV9 and TRBJ2-7, is DSGVTQTPKHLITATGQRVTLRCSPRSGDLSVYWYQQSLDQGLQFLIQYYNGEERAKGNILERFSAQQFPDLHSELNLSSLELGDSALYFCASPGGSDRRGEQYFGPGTRLTVT.

The chain links TRBV6-2 or TRBV6-3 to TRBJ2-3; 9 bases fit TRBD1. CDR1 MNHEY and CDR2 SVGEGT come from the germline V gene. The CDR3 runs to 15 residues. J gave up 5 bases and V 6 bases, and 9 bases lay outside the gene matches. In nucleotides, the CDR3 is TGTGCCAGCAGGCCGAGGCCGGGACAGGGAGATACGCAGTATTTT. It encodes CASRPRPGQGDTQYF.

V gene TRBV2 combines with J gene TRBJ1-2, with D maybe TRBD1 (5 bases). Trimming pared 1 base from V and 4 bases from J, leaving 16 bases between. This CDR3 spans 16 amino acids. The germline gives CDR1 SNHLY, CDR2 FYNNEI. In nucleotides, the CDR3 is TGTGCCAGCAGTGAAGTCTCAGGCTACAGGAGCTATGGCTACACCTTC. It is translated as CASSEVSGYRSYGYTF.

The gene calls are TRBV3-1 and TRBJ2-7; unclear D gene. CDR3 length: 14 residues. Germline CDR1 reads LGHDT; CDR2 reads YNNKEL (reference sequence). Trimming cost V 5 bases and J 2 bases, with 13 bases left between them. The CDR3 region is CASSVGVETYEQYF. As DNA, the CDR3 is TGTGCCAGCAGCGTTGGTGTCGAAACCTACGAGCAGTACTTC.

The J gene is TRBJ2-1, the V gene TRBV19; 8 bases match TRBD2. The CDR3 is 17 residues long. The J segment lost 4 bases and the V segment lost 4 bases, leaving 12 bases of the junction unmatched. Germline V gives CDR1 LNHDA, CDR2 SQIVND (reference sequence). The CDR3 DNA reads as TGTGCCAGTAGTACCGAATGGACTAGCTCCCGTTACAATGAGCAGTTCTTC. This encodes CASSTEWTSSRYNEQFF.

V is TRBV4-2 and J is TRBJ1-1; D unclear. V lost 0 bases to trimming and J lost 5 bases, with 19 bases between them. The CDR3 loop spans 17 amino acids. Germline CDR1 is LGHNA and CDR2 is YNFKEQ. The CDR3 loop is CASSQDLHTPSGTEAFF. The CDR3 DNA is TGTGCCAGCAGCCAAGATCTTCATACACCTTCGGGGACTGAAGCTTTCTTT.

V and J are TRBV18 and TRBJ2-3; D is unresolved. This CDR3 contains 14 residues. V was pared by 3 bases and J by 6 bases, with 13 bases between. Germline lookup yields CDR1 KGHSH and CDR2 LQKENI. CDR3 DNA sequence: TGTGCCAGCTCACCCCCAGACTTTCCCGATACGCAGTATTTT. This gives the protein CASSPPDFPDTQYF.

The rearrangement uses TRBV9 and TRBJ2-1; 14 nucleotides align to TRBD2. With V trimmed by 7 bases and J by 2 bases, 11 bases remained unmatched. This CDR3 has 18 amino acids. Germline CDR1 SGDLS, CDR2 YYNGEE. The CDR3 loop is CASGTGTSGSRTYNEQFF. CDR3 DNA: TGTGCCAGCGGAACCGGGACTAGCGGGAGTCGCACCTACAATGAGCAGTTCTTC.

The rearrangement joins TRBV24-1 to TRBJ2-1, with D unclear. V gave up 1 base and J gave up 9 bases, with 9 bases separating them. The CDR3 has 13 amino acids. Germline CDR1 KGHDR, CDR2 SFDVKD. The CDR3 protein is CATSDLVGSEQFF. CDR3 bases: TGTGCCACCAGTGATTTAGTAGGGTCTGAGCAGTTCTTC.

The rearrangement uses TRBV29-1 and TRBJ2-3; 7 bases are a match to TRBD2. CDR3 size: 14 residues. Per the germline V gene, CDR1 is SQVTM and CDR2 is ANQGSEA. The J segment lost 0 bases and the V segment lost 7 bases, leaving 7 bases of the junction unmatched. CDR3 DNA: TGCAGCGCGGAAACTAGCGAGAGCACAGATACGCAGTATTTT. Amino acids: CSAETSESTDTQYF.

The chain couples TRBV4-1 to TRBJ1-2; D uncertain. V was trimmed by 2 bases and J by 6 bases, leaving 13 bases between them. The length of the CDR3 is 14 residues. Germline CDR1 and CDR2: MGHRA and YSYEKL. This chain's CDR3 is CASSQFVDRDGYTF. DNA of the CDR3: TGCGCCAGCAGCCAATTTGTGGATCGTGATGGCTACACCTTC.

The chain joins TRBV7-2 to TRBJ1-1, with 7 bases aligning to TRBD1. CDR3 length equals 13 residues. V lost 3 bases, J lost 4 bases, and 2 bases stayed unmatched. Germline V gives CDR1 SGHTA, CDR2 FQGNSA. The CDR3 spells CASSLGQFTEAFF. The CDR3 nucleotides are TGTGCCAGCAGCTTGGGACAGTTCACTGAAGCTTTCTTT.

The CDR3, as DNA: TGTGCCAGCAGCTGGACTGTAAGCTCCTACAATGAGCAGTTCTTC. Translating it yields CASSWTVSSYNEQFF. The genes are TRBV7-9 and TRBJ2-1; perhaps TRBD2 as D (5 bases). Trimming stripped 4 bases from V and 0 bases from J, with 10 bases between. Germline CDR1 reads SEHNR; CDR2 reads FQNEAQ (reference sequence). This CDR3 contains 15 residues.

V gene TRBV2 combines with J gene TRBJ1-2; D may be TRBD1 (6 bases). The CDR3 runs 12 residues. Germline-derived CDR1 and CDR2 are SNHLY and FYNNEI. V lost 8 bases, J lost 2 bases, and 9 bases lay in between. The CDR3 DNA sequence: TGTGCCAGCCGGGACACCAACTATGGCTACACCTTC. Its translation is CASRDTNYGYTF.

The rearrangement uses TRBV9 and TRBJ1-5; 7 positions match TRBD1. J gave up 7 bases and V 4 bases, and 2 bases lay outside the gene matches. The CDR3 has 12 amino acids. Germline lookup yields CDR1 SGDLS and CDR2 YYNGEE. The CDR3 sequence is CASSSGGQPQHF. The DNA of the CDR3 is TGTGCCAGCAGCTCAGGGGGGCAGCCCCAGCATTTT. Variable domain in full (rest from reference TRBV9 and TRBJ1-5): DSGVTQTPKHLITATGQRVTLRCSPRSGDLSVYWYQQSLDQGLQFLIQYYNGEERAKGNILERFSAQQFPDLHSELNLSSLELGDSALYFCASSSGGQPQHFGDGTRLSIL.

V is TRBV25-1 and J is TRBJ1-1; TRBD1 aligns across 7 bases. This CDR3 spans 15 amino acids. CDR1 and CDR2 (germline): MGHDK, SYGVNS. Losses at the gene ends were 3 bases for V and 5 bases for J; bases not matched to a gene: 9. CDR3: CASSDFEGAGTEAFF. CDR3 DNA sequence: TGTGCCAGCAGTGATTTCGAGGGGGCAGGGACTGAAGCTTTCTTT.

The chain employs TRBV7-6 and TRBJ1-6; D uncertain. From germline, CDR1 is SGHVS and CDR2 FNYEAQ. Between the trimmed V and J ends, which lost 4 bases and 3 bases, there was a span of 7 bases. This CDR3 contains 14 residues. CDR3 sequence: CASSSGYYNSPLHF. CDR3 sequence (DNA): TGTGCCAGCAGCTCCGGGTACTATAATTCACCCCTCCACTTT.

This sequence joins TRBV9 and TRBJ2-5; TRBD2 agrees at 12 bases. Germline assignment: CDR1 SGDLS and CDR2 YYNGEE. The CDR3 has 14 amino acids. With 3 bases clipped from V and 5 bases from J, the junction kept 2 bases outside the gene matches. The CDR3 reads CASSAGTSGETQYF. CDR3 in DNA: TGTGCCAGCAGCGCCGGGACTAGCGGGGAGACCCAGTACTTC.